Only a few counts were recorded for the clone carrying this T cell receptor beta chain. Its antigen is still unknown. The data belong to a study of response to subunit inactivated influenza vaccine. General study findings and limits: It was suggested by the authors that few new T cells are recruited by each seasonal influenza vaccination.

Germline-derived CDR1 and CDR2 are KGHSH and LQKENI. CDR3 length: 17 residues. The J segment lost 5 bases and the V segment lost 3 bases, leaving 8 bases of the junction unmatched. TCRdb processed the RT-PCR reads anew with MiXCR; each CDR3 protein has one entry. The sample lists about 650,000 distinct CDR3 sequences, about a sixth occurring once. V usage is TRBV18 and J usage is TRBJ2-5; 14 bases agree with TRBD2. Sequencing used PBMCs from blood, obtained about 12 days after vaccination. The TCR sequence derives from a man aged 50-60 years who received an inactivated influenza vaccine. CDR3 coding DNA: TGTGCCAGCTCACCGGGACTAGCGGGAGTTGTGGTTGAGACCCAGTACTTC. This codes for CASSPGLAGVVVETQYF.